This TCR beta chain was obtained from a study of T cell responses to AZD1222 COVID-19 vaccine. General study results and limits: Without day 14 samples, only post-peak T cell repertoires were studied. Females made up more of the donors, who were largely white British, and clonal diversity may have come out too low.

A remark on this clone: Its antigen remains unidentified.

The V and J ends lost 1 base and 6 bases respectively, with 4 bases between them. There are 13 residues in the CDR3. The germline gives CDR1 LGHDT, CDR2 YNNKEL (reference sequence). Data came from immunoSEQ multiplex PCR; TCRdb stores just in-frame clones and leaves some out. The table records approximately 85,000 clones, approximately 87% of them present only once. The receptor comes from an adult in good health. The specimen was peripheral blood, collected on day 0 of AZD1222 vaccination. The chain links TRBV3-1 (or the pseudogene TRBV3-2) to TRBJ1-6; no definite D call. The chain's CDR3 is CASSQGSNSPLHF. The CDR3 DNA is TGTGCCAGCAGCCAAGGATCTAATTCACCCCTCCACTTT.